What follows are 32 T cell receptor beta chains derived from one specimen sequenced in a study of cytomegalovirus exposure and HLA in healthy donors. Vbeta (60) and Jbeta (13) primers were used in the PCR. The protocol was immunoSEQ multiplex PCR, while the TCRdb copy is restricted to in-frame clones and leaves out a portion. In the table there are a few hundred thousand clones, 60% to 85% of which are singletons. The sample taken for sequencing was PBMCs. These receptors all come from a man aged 35-49 years in good health and CMV-seronegative.

The V gene is TRBV10-1, the J gene TRBJ2-7; D is unresolved. V was clipped by 0 bases and J by 5 bases, with 8 bases between them. The CDR3 is 13 residues long. The V gene's germline CDR1 is WNHNN and CDR2 SYGVQD (reference sequence). The CDR3 region has the DNA TGCGCCAGCAGTGAGTCCTCAGTGAACGAGCAGTACTTC. This encodes CASSESSVNEQYF.

The chain links TRBV9 to TRBJ1-3; a weak D match, TRBD1 (6 bases). Per germline, CDR1 SGDLS and CDR2 YYNGEE. V was pared by 0 bases and J by 3 bases, with 13 bases between. The CDR3 runs 16 residues. CDR3 DNA sequence: TGTGCCAGCAGCGTAGAGCGGCAGGGGCTTGGAAACACCATATATTTT. Translation gives CASSVERQGLGNTIYF.

The chain recombines TRBV13 with TRBJ1-2; D unresolved. The CDR3 runs 11 residues. Germline CDR1 reads PRHDT; CDR2 reads FYEKMQ (reference sequence). V was pared by 3 bases and J by 8 bases, with 7 bases between. The chain's CDR3 is CASSLARGYTF. In DNA form, the CDR3 reads TGTGCCAGCAGCTTGGCGAGGGGCTACACCTTC. Drawing the rest from reference TRBV13 and TRBJ1-2, the complete variable domain is AAGVIQSPRHLIKEKRETATLKCYPIPRHDTVYWYQQGPGQDPQFLISFYEKMQSDKGSIPDRFSAQQFSDYHSELNMSSLELGDSALYFCASSLARGYTFGSGTRLTVV.

The chain carries TRBV30 and TRBJ1-2, with D unclear. Germline V gives CDR1 GTSNPN, CDR2 SVGIG (reference sequence). This CDR3 has 13 amino acids. Trimming stripped 3 bases from V and 8 bases from J, with 16 bases between. The CDR3 spells CAWRPGVTRGYTF. In DNA form, the CDR3 reads TGTGCCTGGAGGCCCGGGGTCACGAGGGGCTACACCTTC.

The chain carries TRBV5-5 and TRBJ2-1; 7 bases map to TRBD2. The CDR3 contains 15 residues. Unmatched junction bases numbered 12, after V lost 5 bases and J lost 7 bases. Germline V gives CDR1 SGHKS, CDR2 YYEKEE (reference sequence). This CDR3 reads CASRGASGKGNEQFF. In DNA, the CDR3 is TGTGCCAGCAGAGGCGCTAGCGGAAAAGGGAATGAGCAGTTCTTC.

The genes are TRBV19 and TRBJ1-1; 9 bases fit TRBD1. The V and J ends lost 5 bases and 4 bases, in that order; junction bases with no gene match: 5. The CDR3 loop spans 14 amino acids. Germline V lookup: CDR1 LNHDA, CDR2 SQIVND (reference sequence). The CDR3 sequence: CASSVQGASTEAFF. CDR3 nucleotides: TGTGCCAGTAGTGTACAGGGGGCGAGCACTGAAGCTTTCTTT.

This clone was detected only once. The chain is built from TRBV11-2 and TRBJ2-3; 8 nucleotides agree with TRBD1. Per the germline V gene, CDR1 is SGHAT and CDR2 is FQNNGV. J gave up 2 bases and V 8 bases, and 3 bases lay outside the gene matches. This CDR3 region has 13 residues. This CDR3 reads CASGQGTTDTQYF. The CDR3 DNA reads as TGTGCCAGCGGACAGGGAACCACAGATACGCAGTATTTT.

The V call is TRBV6-1, the J call TRBJ2-1; D is uncertain. The V end lost 7 bases, the J end lost 8 bases, and 9 bases lay between the germline ends. The CDR3 is 11 residues long. CDR1 and CDR2 (germline): MNHNS, SASEGT. The chain's CDR3 is CASTRLDEQFF. The CDR3 coding sequence is TGTGCCAGCACCCGACTGGATGAGCAGTTCTTC.

The chain links TRBV11-3 to TRBJ2-2; 14 nucleotides line up with TRBD2. The J segment lost 4 bases and the V segment lost 5 bases, leaving 6 bases of the junction unmatched. The CDR3 runs 17 residues. The germline gives CDR1 SGHNT, CDR2 YENEEA. The CDR3 bases are TGTGCCAGCAGCCCGGGACTAGCGGGAGCAGGCACCGGGGAGCTGTTTTTT. Its protein is CASSPGLAGAGTGELFF.

The CDR3 DNA follows: TGTGCCAGCAGCGACTGGGGACGACAGGGCGGCCAGTACTTC. Encoded protein: CASSDWGRQGGQYF. The chain employs TRBV13 and TRBJ2-7, with 7 bases matching TRBD1. The CDR3 length is 14 residues. Losses at the gene ends were 5 bases for V and 10 bases for J; bases not matched to a gene: 14. Germline CDR1 reads PRHDT; CDR2 reads FYEKMQ (reference sequence).

The V and J genes are TRBV19 and TRBJ2-1; 8 bases are shared with TRBD2. Germline loops: CDR1 LNHDA, CDR2 SQIVND (reference sequence). V gave up 6 bases and J gave up 6 bases; unmatched junction bases: 7. The CDR3 covers 14 residues. The CDR3 loop is CASRYAGTSNEQFF. The CDR3 nucleotides are TGTGCCAGTAGATATGCCGGGACTAGCAATGAGCAGTTCTTC.

This clone was picked up one time. V gene TRBV29-1 combines with J gene TRBJ2-4, with TRBD2 identical over 9 bases. Germline trimming cut 4 bases from V and 0 bases from J; bases unmatched to any gene: 7. This CDR3 comprises 16 residues. Germline values: CDR1 SQVTM, CDR2 ANQGSEA. The CDR3 coding sequence is TGCAGCGTTGTACTAGCGGGCGATATAGCCAAAAACATTCAGTACTTC. Its protein product is CSVVLAGDIAKNIQYF.

This clone occurred once. This chain joins TRBV12-5 and TRBJ2-2; D is perhaps TRBD2 (5 bases). Germline CDR1 LGHNT, CDR2 FRNRAP. V was clipped by 1 base and J by 1 base, with 7 bases between them. The CDR3 extends over 15 amino acids. CDR3 loop: CASGLAGKNTGELFF. The CDR3 DNA reads as TGTGCTAGTGGTTTGGCGGGGAAGAACACCGGGGAGCTGTTTTTT. The whole variable domain, remainder taken from reference TRBV12-5 and TRBJ2-2, is DARVTQTPRHKVTEMGQEVTMRCQPILGHNTVFWYRQTMMQGLELLAYFRNRAPLDDSGMPKDRFSAEMPDATLATLKIQPSEPRDSAVYFCASGLAGKNTGELFFGEGSRLTVL.

The chain is built from TRBV5-8 and TRBJ1-1; D remains ambiguous. Germline CDR1 and CDR2: SGHTS and YDEGEE. V was trimmed by 1 base and J by 8 bases, leaving 15 bases between them. The CDR3 loop spans 14 amino acids. As DNA, the CDR3 is TGTGCCAGCAGCTTGTTTGCTCTGCTAGCAGAAGCTTTCTTT. The encoded protein is CASSLFALLAEAFF.

The J gene is TRBJ2-3, the V gene TRBV25-1; TRBD2 agrees at 10 bases. Germline trimming cut 4 bases from V and 2 bases from J; bases unmatched to any gene: 3. This CDR3 spans 15 amino acids. CDR1 MGHDK and CDR2 SYGVNS come from the germline V gene. The CDR3 region is CASSGTSGPTDTQYF. The DNA for the CDR3 is TGTGCCAGCAGTGGGACTAGCGGACCCACAGATACGCAGTATTTT.

This clone was detected once. This chain joins TRBV18 and TRBJ2-2, with D possibly matching TRBD1 (6 bases). V dropped 4 bases and J dropped 2 bases, with 11 bases sitting between them. Looked up from germline, CDR1 is KGHSH and CDR2 is LQKENI. The CDR3 extends over 15 amino acids. The CDR3 bases are TGTGCCAGCTCACGGGGCAGGGGCAACACCGGGGAGCTGTTTTTT. Residues: CASSRGRGNTGELFF.

This chain joins TRBV7-6 and TRBJ2-3; 9 bases match TRBD1. The CDR3 sequence is 16 residues long. Germline V gene sequence: CDR1 SGHVS, CDR2 FNYEAQ. The ends lost 5 bases at V and 5 bases at J; junction bases unmatched: 11. The CDR3 loop is CASSADRGRYEDTQYF. The CDR3 region has the DNA TGTGCCAGCAGCGCGGACAGGGGCCGGTATGAAGATACGCAGTATTTT.

This chain joins TRBV2 and TRBJ2-7; 7 bases line up with TRBD1. Per the germline V gene, CDR1 is SNHLY and CDR2 is FYNNEI. The CDR3 length is 14 residues. The junction had 6 bases not matched to a gene; V was cut back by 5 bases and J by 2 bases. Here the CDR3 DNA reads TGTGCCAGCAGTTCCGGGACAGAGACCTACGAGCAGTACTTC. Translating it yields CASSSGTETYEQYF.

The chain is built from TRBV5-6 and TRBJ2-7, with 10 nucleotides matching TRBD2. Per the germline V gene, CDR1 is SGHDT and CDR2 is YYEEEE. The trim removed 3 bases at V and 2 bases at J, leaving 11 bases unmatched. CDR3 size: 17 residues. The CDR3 spells CASSYRRLAGDAYEQYF. In DNA form, the CDR3 reads TGTGCCAGCAGCTATCGAAGGCTAGCGGGGGACGCCTACGAGCAGTACTTC.

This clone has just a few counts. The rearrangement links TRBV4-1 to TRBJ1-6; D is undetermined. The ends were cut back, 0 bases at V and 0 bases at J, with 12 bases in the middle. Per germline, CDR1 MGHRA and CDR2 YSYEKL. The CDR3 is 18 residues long. The chain's CDR3 is CASSQDTQASSYNSPLHF. The DNA of the CDR3 is TGCGCCAGCAGCCAAGATACGCAGGCGAGCTCCTATAATTCACCCCTCCACTTT.

This clone has only a few counts. This chain joins TRBV15 and TRBJ2-1; D unclear. Between the trimmed V and J ends, which lost 1 base and 9 bases, there was a span of 7 bases. The CDR3 runs to 12 residues. Germline V CDR1 and CDR2: LNHNV, YYDKDF (reference sequence). This CDR3 is CATSRVGSEQFF. In nucleotides, the CDR3 is TGTGCCACCAGCAGAGTCGGTAGTGAGCAGTTCTTC.

J is TRBJ2-7 and V is TRBV27, with 9 bases identical to TRBD1. Germline V gene sequence: CDR1 MNHEY, CDR2 SMNVEV (reference sequence). This CDR3 region has 15 residues. J lost 2 bases, V lost 5 bases, and 7 bases had no gene match. The CDR3 nucleotides read TGTGCCAGCAGTACTACGGACAGGGGCCCCTACGAGCAGTACTTC. Its protein is CASSTTDRGPYEQYF.

The CDR3 nucleotides are TGCGCCAGCAGCGGACTAGCGGAACCGACCTACGAGCAGTACTTC. This encodes CASSGLAEPTYEQYF. The chain is built from TRBV5-1 and TRBJ2-7, with 10 bases matching TRBD2. This CDR3 region has 15 residues. Trimming at V came to 4 bases and at J to 2 bases, leaving 6 bases not matched to a gene. Germline CDR1 SGHRS, CDR2 YFSETQ. The full variable domain, its missing parts supplied by reference TRBV5-1 and TRBJ2-7, is KAGVTQTPRYLIKTRGQQVTLSCSPISGHRSVSWYQQTPGQGLQFLFEYFSETQRNKGNFPGRFSGRQFSNSRSEMNVSTLELGDSALYLCASSGLAEPTYEQYFGPGTRLTVT.

The chain has TRBV4-1 and TRBJ2-7; weak D call: TRBD2 (6 bases). Trimming shortened V by 4 bases and J by 1 base, and 11 bases separated the two germline ends. Germline V gene sequence: CDR1 MGHRA, CDR2 YSYEKL. The CDR3 has 14 residues. CDR3 sequence (DNA): TGCGCCAGCAGCCCCCTAGCGAATTCCTACGAGCAGTACTTC. Translation: CASSPLANSYEQYF.

As for this clone: Its ends do not fully match the called genes, so a read error is possible. This chain connects TRBV7-6 to TRBJ2-3, with 7 bases aligning to TRBD2. This CDR3 comprises 16 residues. Per the germline V gene, CDR1 is SGHVS and CDR2 is FNYEAQ. CDR3 nucleotides: TGTGCCAGCAATAACCCCGGGGGGAGGAGCACAGATATGCAGTATTTT. It is translated as CASNNPGGRSTDMQYF.

The V and J genes are TRBV4-3 and TRBJ2-3; weak D call: TRBD2 (7 bases). This CDR3 is built from 15 residues. The V gene lost 3 bases and the J gene lost 3 bases, with 13 bases spanning the gap. Germline V gene sequence: CDR1 LGHNA, CDR2 YSLEER. The DNA for the CDR3 is TGCGCCAGCAGCCATACGGGGGGCTTGACAGATACGCAGTATTTT. Protein sequence: CASSHTGGLTDTQYF.

In this sample, this clone turned up once. The chain couples TRBV5-1 to TRBJ2-7; 9 bases match TRBD2. Germline V gene data show CDR1 as SGHRS and CDR2 as YFSETQ. V shed 4 bases, J shed 5 bases, and the junction held 10 bases outside the gene matches. The CDR3 sequence is 15 residues long. DNA of the CDR3: TGCGCCAGCAGCCCGGGGGGAGCGGGGGGAAACGAGCAGTACTTC. Residues: CASSPGGAGGNEQYF.

The chain combines TRBV7-3 with TRBJ1-1; D unresolved. Germline CDR1 is SGHTA and CDR2 is FQGTGA. V was cut by 3 bases and J by 0 bases, with 5 bases left in between. The CDR3 length is 13 residues. The DNA for the CDR3 is TGTGCCAGCAGCTTGTCAGTGAACACTGAAGCTTTCTTT. It codes for CASSLSVNTEAFF.

The V and J genes are TRBV28 and TRBJ1-1; TRBD1 agrees at 10 bases. The CDR3 length is 16 residues. Trimming removed 4 bases from V and 5 bases from J; junction bases left unmatched: 10. Germline values: CDR1 MDHEN, CDR2 SYDVKM. This CDR3 reads CASSWTGTGVATEAFF. CDR3 nucleotides: TGTGCCAGCAGTTGGACCGGGACAGGGGTGGCGACTGAAGCTTTCTTT.

The rearrangement joins TRBV28 to TRBJ2-1; 9 bases align to TRBD2. Losses at the gene ends were 4 bases for V and 4 bases for J; bases not matched to a gene: 11. The CDR3 contains 17 residues. Looked up from germline, CDR1 is MDHEN and CDR2 is SYDVKM. CDR3 in amino acids: CASSSSTGAGGYNEQFF. The DNA of the CDR3 is TGTGCCAGCAGTTCCTCTACAGGAGCGGGGGGATACAATGAGCAGTTCTTC. Looking up the rest from reference TRBV28 and TRBJ2-1 gives the full variable domain: DVKVTQSSRYLVKRTGEKVFLECVQDMDHENMFWYRQDPGLGLRLIYFSYDVKMKEKGDIPEGYSVSREKKERFSLILESASTNQTSMYLCASSSSTGAGGYNEQFFGPGTRLTVL.

The chain recombines TRBV5-1 with TRBJ1-5; no definite D call. V lost 0 bases and J 1 base, leaving 11 bases between the germline ends. In germline, CDR1 is SGHRS, CDR2 YFSETQ. The CDR3 is 16 amino acids. For the CDR3, the DNA is TGCGCCAGCAGCTTGGGACTCCGAGGGAGCAATCAGCCCCAGCATTTT. It codes for CASSLGLRGSNQPQHF.

The V and J genes are TRBV7-2 and TRBJ2-1; D gene ambiguous. The CDR3 sequence is 14 residues long. Germline V gives CDR1 SGHTA, CDR2 FQGNSA. Trimming cost V 1 base and J 3 bases, with 7 bases left between them. The CDR3 DNA follows: TGTGCCAGCAGCTTAGAGGCAGGCTACAATGAGCAGTTCTTC. Its protein is CASSLEAGYNEQFF.